This T cell receptor beta chain was identified during a study of blood T cell repertoires in COVID-19. Overall study context: Sites across the United States, Italy and Spain contributed samples from acute and convalescent COVID-19.

Per the original methods: Nucleated cell counts were estimated from reference gene primer amplification. Using immunoSEQ multiplex PCR, the repertoire was profiled, and TCRdb retains in-frame clones only, with some absent. V and J calls and clone size are copied from that table; D and trimming were computed from the DNA. The data show around 500,000 clones, around nine tenths seen once. The study recruited people aged about 18 to 89 years across roughly 25 US areas. Clinical histories supplied by participants themselves formed the basis of cohort assignment. The CDR3 covers 16 residues. Germline assignment: CDR1 MNHEY and CDR2 SMNVEV (reference sequence). V lost 3 bases, J lost 0 bases, and 6 bases stayed unmatched.

Sequencing input: PBMCs or T cells enriched from blood (not recorded which). The source of this sequence is a woman aged 55-70 years who had recovered from COVID-19. This chain links TRBV27 with TRBJ1-2; 8 bases are a match to TRBD1. The CDR3 here is CASSFSGQASNYGYTF. In DNA form, the CDR3 reads TGTGCCAGCAGTTTTTCGGGACAGGCCTCTAACTATGGCTACACCTTC.